This T cell receptor (beta chain) was recorded in a study of blood T cell repertoires in COVID-19. On the study more broadly: COVID-19 samples from acute and convalescent phases originated in the United States, Italy and Spain. Sources were T cells, B-cell-depleted T cells, or PBMCs; the material itself was cDNA or gDNA.

Original methodology: Counts of nucleated cells, estimated from reference gene primer amplification, were obtained. Some clones are missing from TCRdb's copy, which holds only in-frame ones; the method was immunoSEQ multiplex PCR. That table gives V, J and clone size, and the DNA gave D and trimming. This sample has more than 90,000 clones, with 81% found just once. The V segment lost 2 bases and the J segment 0 bases; nucleotides outside the gene matches: 4. This CDR3 region has 16 residues. From germline, CDR1 is SGDLS and CDR2 YYNGEE. The receptor comes from a man aged 55 to 70 with acute or convalescent COVID-19. This chain uses TRBV9 with TRBJ2-2; 7 bases are shared with TRBD1. The sample was peripheral blood. CDR3 DNA sequence: TGTGCCAGCAGCGTGGCCGGGACAGCGAACACCGGGGAGCTGTTTTTT. Its translation is CASSVAGTANTGELFF.